The clone carrying this T cell receptor beta chain was counted at least ten times. Antigen specificity is unknown. This sample was included in a study of regulatory T cells in long-lasting Graves disease. Study-wide points: Having only a small sample size may have limited accuracy.

Germline V gives CDR1 SEHNR, CDR2 FQNEAQ (reference sequence). This CDR3 is 15 amino acids long. With V trimmed by 2 bases and J by 5 bases, 5 bases remained unmatched. iRepertoire HTBI primers and Arm-PCR of CDR3 regions built TCR beta libraries. TCRdb re-analysed the multiplex PCR reads in MiXCR, keeping a single row per CDR3 protein. The sample comprises 350,000 to 550,000 distinct CDR3 sequences, about 17% of which are singletons, and about 23% rests with the top ten. The time point: newly diagnosed GD, antithyroid drugs for less than 3 months. From RNA extracted from PBMCs, the TCR library was made. These data are also associated with another study on T cells in Graves' hyperthyroidism and ophthalmopathy.

The chain employs TRBV7-9 and TRBJ2-1, with 8 bases aligning to TRBD2. The source material was peripheral blood mononuclear cells (PBMCs), sampled at new diagnosis, from a patient treated with antithyroid drugs. The origin of this receptor is a young woman with Graves disease. For the CDR3, the DNA is TGTGCCAGCAGCTTAATACTAGCGGAAAACAATGAGCAGTTCTTC. Amino acid sequence: CASSLILAENNEQFF.